This T cell receptor beta chain was documented in a study of cytomegalovirus exposure and HLA in healthy donors. Study-wide points: Most likely, a cluster of highly shared sequence variants arose as a sequencing artifact. Earlier findings revealed that most TCR beta V segments proved productive either about 87% or about 30% of the time.

Unmatched junction bases numbered 8, after V lost 0 bases and J lost 5 bases. Germline loops: CDR1 LNHNV, CDR2 YYDKDF (reference sequence). CDR3 size: 16 residues. Amplification used 60 Vbeta primers and 13 Jbeta primers. Sequenced by immunoSEQ multiplex PCR; TCRdb stores in-frame clones only, minus some. The sample carries 85,000 to 100,000 clones, around 77% recorded once. As for this clone: What it binds is not known.

Sequencing was done on a sample of PBMCs. V and J are TRBV15 and TRBJ2-5; TRBD1 agrees at 8 bases. The source of this sequence is a man aged 35-49 years in good health and CMV-seronegative. The CDR3 DNA is TGTGCCACCAGCAGAGATCGCTCAGGGGGCTGGGAGACCCAGTACTTC. Residues: CATSRDRSGGWETQYF.